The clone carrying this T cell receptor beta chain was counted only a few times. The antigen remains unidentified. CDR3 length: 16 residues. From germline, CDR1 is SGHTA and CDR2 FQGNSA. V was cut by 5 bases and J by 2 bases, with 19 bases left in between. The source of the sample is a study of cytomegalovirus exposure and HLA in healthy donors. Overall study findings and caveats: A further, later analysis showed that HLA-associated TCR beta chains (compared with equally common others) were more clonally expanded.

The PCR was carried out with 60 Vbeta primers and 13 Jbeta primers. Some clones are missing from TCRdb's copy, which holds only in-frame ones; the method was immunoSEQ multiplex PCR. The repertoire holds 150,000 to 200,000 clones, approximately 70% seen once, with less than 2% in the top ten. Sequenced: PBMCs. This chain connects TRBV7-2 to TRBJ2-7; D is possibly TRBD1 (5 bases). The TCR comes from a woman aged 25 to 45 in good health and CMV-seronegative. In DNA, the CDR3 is TGTGCCAGCAGCCATATCTCAGGGCCCTCACCCTACGAGCAGTACTTC. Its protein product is CASSHISGPSPYEQYF.